Given below is one T cell receptor beta chain in context. Primers for the PCR totalled 60 Vbeta and 13 Jbeta. This table comes from immunoSEQ multiplex PCR, and its TCRdb copy is limited to in-frame clones, with some not included. The data show tens of thousands of clones, about 71% seen once. The sample originates from a study of cytomegalovirus exposure and HLA in healthy donors. Germline V gene lookup returns CDR1 MRHNA and CDR2 SNTAGT. The V segment lost 6 bases and the J segment 1 base; nucleotides outside the gene matches: 3. CDR3 length: 14 residues. This sequence originates from a man between 60 and 75 years old in good health and CMV-seropositive. This chain joins TRBV6-4 and TRBJ2-3, with 8 bases identical to TRBD1. Sequenced material: PBMCs. CDR3 in amino acids: CASSGQGGTDTQYF. In DNA, the CDR3 is TGTGCCAGCAGCGGACAGGGTGGCACAGATACGCAGTATTTT.